This T cell receptor beta chain comes out of a study of PD-1 blockade in classical Hodgkin lymphoma. TCRdb keeps only in-frame clones here, not all; method: immunoSEQ multiplex PCR. Of 120,000 to 150,000 clones in the sample, nearly 80% were seen once. Study-wide points: Diminished baseline TCR diversity has been reported in newly diagnosed patients relative to healthy donors. Patients were excluded if nivolumab began under 1 year after ASCT (the autologous transplant). Repertoire differences lack defined causes, possibly disease activity or prior therapy. It was CD4+ TCR diversity, not CD8+, that rose significantly by C4D1.

Germline values: CDR1 SGDLS, CDR2 YYNGEE. The J segment lost 4 bases and the V segment lost 0 bases, leaving 5 bases of the junction unmatched. The CDR3 has 15 amino acids. As for this clone: Its antigen is not known.

Relapses following autologous stem cell transplantation were seen in all patients, with brentuximab vedotin exposure varying. The clonotype comes from a human donor with classical Hodgkin lymphoma. This material consisted of peripheral blood mononuclear cells (PBMCs), taken before the second cycle of nivolumab. V is TRBV9 and J is TRBJ2-7, with TRBD2 matching over 9 bases. The CDR3 region is CASSVAPLAGYEQYF. The CDR3 region has the DNA TGTGCCAGCAGCGTAGCCCCGCTAGCGGGATACGAGCAGTACTTC.